Shown below are 24 T cell receptor beta chains from a single sample sequenced in a study of metastatic and nonmetastatic thyroid tumors (dated by TCRdb to 2018 to 2021). The method behind the library was PCR. This sample was sequenced with an Illumina HiSeq 4000. TCRdb ran its own pipeline on the public reads, namely fastp trimming at Q25 and MiXCR clone calling, and kept in-frame beta chains. Counted in this sample were tens of thousands of clones; 22% of them appeared once. The ten largest make up around 7.6% of the sample. Before undergoing thyroid surgery, none of the patients had been given any kind of treatment. Sequencing input: blood. These receptors all come from a female donor with papillary thyroid cancer or a benign thyroid nodule (not recorded which). Some clones in this sample may be carry-over from other donors' samples.

This clone appeared once. This CDR3 is CDRSLNPGPSEQYF. CDR3 sequence (DNA): TGTGACCGCAGCTTAAATCCGGGCCCCTCCGAGCAGTACTTC. The chain couples TRBV7-3 to TRBJ2-7, with D unresolved. This CDR3 has 14 amino acids. Germline-derived CDR1 and CDR2 are SGHTA and FQGTGA.

The J gene is TRBJ2-7, the V gene TRBV18; the D gene is possibly TRBD2 (7 bases). The germline V and J ends were trimmed by 8 bases and 0 bases, with 23 bases remaining between them. This CDR3 has 17 amino acids. The germline CDR1 and CDR2 sequences are KGHSH and LQKENI. The CDR3 is CASRGRSGPGASYEQYF. The CDR3 coding sequence is TGTGCCAGCCGGGGCCGTAGCGGGCCAGGGGCCTCCTACGAGCAGTACTTC.

This clone was seen many times. This may be a read error: a much more frequent sequence differs by one nucleotide. The chain employs TRBV25-1 and TRBJ1-6, with D perhaps matching TRBD1 (6 bases). The length of the CDR3 is 14 residues. In germline, CDR1 is MGHDK, CDR2 SYGVNS. CDR3 sequence reads: CASSARTENSPLRF. The CDR3 DNA is TGTGCCAGCAGTGCTAGGACAGAAAATTCACCCCTCCGCTTT.

This sequence joins TRBV7-3 and TRBJ2-5; D is perhaps TRBD1 or TRBD2 (6 bases each). Looked up from germline, CDR1 is SGHTA and CDR2 is FQGTGA. The V gene lost 5 bases and the J gene lost 5 bases, with 15 bases spanning the gap. This CDR3 has 14 residues. The CDR3 DNA is TGTGCCAGCAGCGGTCCCGGGGGCGGGGAGACCCAGTACTTC. It encodes CASSGPGGGETQYF.

The table lists this clone with many counts. V is TRBV12-3 or TRBV12-4 and J is TRBJ1-5, with D possibly being TRBD1 (5 bases). The CDR3 length is 16 residues. Trimming pared 7 bases from V and 2 bases from J, leaving 18 bases between. The CDR3 sequence is CASTLRVGLGNQPQHF. CDR3 coding DNA: TGTGCCAGCACCCTCCGTGTGGGGCTGGGCAATCAGCCCCAGCATTTT.

This clone has at least ten counts. Just one base apart from a much larger clone, this may be a read error. CDR3 nucleotides: TGTGCCAGCAGTTTCAGGGGGACAGGCGCCGACGAGCAGTACTTC. Amino acid sequence: CASSFRGTGADEQYF. The chain links TRBV28 to TRBJ2-7; 8 positions agree with TRBD1. The CDR3 contains 15 residues. CDR1 and CDR2 (germline): MDHEN, SYDVKM. The ends lost 3 bases at V and 5 bases at J; junction bases unmatched: 9.

This clone showed up many times. Other nucleotide sequences in the sample specify the same CDR3. The chain is built from TRBV20-1 and TRBJ1-6; TRBD1 matches at 9 bases. The CDR3 extends over 14 amino acids. Germline values: CDR1 DFQATT, CDR2 SNEGSKA (reference sequence). The trim removed 2 bases at V and 9 bases at J, leaving 5 bases unmatched. The CDR3 sequence is CSARKRDRVSPLHF. CDR3 bases: TGCAGTGCTAGAAAGCGGGACAGGGTTTCACCCCTCCACTTT.

The V gene is TRBV12-3 or TRBV12-4, the J gene TRBJ1-1; D is undetermined. The V end was cut by 3 bases, the J end by 3 bases, with 8 bases between. The CDR3 consists of 13 residues. Here the CDR3 reads CASSLAEDTEAFF. The CDR3, as DNA: TGTGCCAGCAGTTTGGCAGAGGACACTGAAGCTTTCTTT.

Many counts were recorded for this clone. J is TRBJ1-5 and V is TRBV20-1; D is ambiguous. The germline gives CDR1 DFQATT, CDR2 SNEGSKA (reference sequence). V gave up 3 bases and J gave up 4 bases, with 13 bases separating them. There are 14 residues in the CDR3. The CDR3 DNA is TGCAGTGCTAGTGAGGACCTGACGAATCAGCCCCAGCATTTT. Translated: CSASEDLTNQPQHF.

This clone showed up many times. J is TRBJ1-6 and V is TRBV13; 7 bases are a match to TRBD1. This CDR3 contains 17 residues. CDR1 and CDR2 from the germline V gene are PRHDT and FYEKMQ (reference sequence). V was pared by 3 bases and J by 7 bases, with 12 bases of the junction left unmatched. The CDR3 sequence is CASSFPTGLNSNSPLHF. The CDR3 DNA is TGTGCCAGCAGCTTCCCGACAGGGCTGAATTCGAATTCACCCCTCCACTTT.

The chain joins TRBV7-8 to TRBJ1-1, with D maybe TRBD1 (6 bases). The germline V and J ends were trimmed by 2 bases and 3 bases, with 13 bases remaining between them. The CDR3 covers 15 residues. CDR1 and CDR2 from the germline V gene are SGHVS and FQNEAQ. CDR3 nucleotides: TGTGCCAGCAGCTTATTGGGGGGCAGGTACACTGAAGCTTTCTTT. Translated: CASSLLGGRYTEAFF.

This clone was picked up a small number of times. The V gene is TRBV24-1, the J gene TRBJ2-2; TRBD2 matches at 9 bases. Germline trimming cut 3 bases from V and 6 bases from J; bases unmatched to any gene: 1. Germline V CDR1 and CDR2: KGHDR, SFDVKD. The CDR3 runs 14 residues. The CDR3 is CATSDEREAGELFF. The CDR3 DNA reads as TGTGCCACCAGTGATGAGCGGGAGGCCGGGGAGCTGTTTTTT.

In this sample, this clone turned up a few times. A much larger clone differs by one base, so this may be a read error. This chain links TRBV29-1 with TRBJ2-7; no clear D. Germline CDR1 SQVTM, CDR2 ANQGSEA. The CDR3 has 14 amino acids. The germline V and J ends were trimmed by 5 bases and 2 bases, with 16 bases remaining between them. CDR3 residues: CSVPLTWEPYEQYF. The DNA of the CDR3 is TGCAGCGTTCCCCTGACATGGGAACCCTACGAGCAGTACTTC.

This clone occurred many times. The chain joins TRBV9 to TRBJ1-4; 8 bases fit TRBD1. CDR1 SGDLS and CDR2 YYNGEE come from the germline V gene. This CDR3 spans 14 amino acids. After removal of 3 bases from V and 8 bases from J, the junction contained 6 bases not matched to a gene. The DNA for the CDR3 is TGTGCCAGCAGCGAGACAGGGGACGGGGAAAAACTGTTTTTT. Translated, it gives CASSETGDGEKLFF. Using reference TRBV9 and TRBJ1-4 for the parts outside the CDR3, the full variable domain is DSGVTQTPKHLITATGQRVTLRCSPRSGDLSVYWYQQSLDQGLQFLIQYYNGEERAKGNILERFSAQQFPDLHSELNLSSLELGDSALYFCASSETGDGEKLFFGSGTQLSVL.

This chain connects TRBV5-6 to TRBJ2-1, with no clear D. The ends were cut back, 0 bases at V and 0 bases at J, with 7 bases in the middle. Germline lookup yields CDR1 SGHDT and CDR2 YYEEEE. This CDR3 is built from 15 residues. As DNA, the CDR3 is TGTGCCAGCAGCTTGGGGGTGAGCTCCTACAATGAGCAGTTCTTC. This gives the protein CASSLGVSSYNEQFF.

This clone was seen at least ten times. The junction shows a germline mismatch at one end, possibly a read error. At the DNA level, this CDR3 is encoded by other sequences in the same sample as well. The CDR3 is CASSAHADTEAFF. The CDR3 nucleotides are TGTGCCAGCAGCGCCCATGCGGACACCGAAGCTTTCTTT. V and J are TRBV9 and TRBJ1-1; weak D call: TRBD1 (5 bases). Germline CDR1 and CDR2: SGDLS and YYNGEE. The CDR3 runs to 13 residues.

This clone was counted ten times or more. The CDR3 loop is CASSFGKDTQYF. In nucleotides, the CDR3 is TGTGCCAGCAGCTTCGGGAAAGATACGCAGTATTTT. J is TRBJ2-3 and V is TRBV11-2; the D gene is possibly TRBD2 (5 bases). V dropped 3 bases and J dropped 5 bases, with 6 bases sitting between them. Germline CDR1 SGHAT, CDR2 FQNNGV. The CDR3 contains 12 residues.

This clone was found many times. The chain combines TRBV18 with TRBJ2-7; D call uncertain. From germline, CDR1 is KGHSH and CDR2 LQKENI. With 0 bases removed from V and 3 bases from J, the gap between germline ends came to 9 bases. CDR3 size: 14 residues. In DNA form, the CDR3 reads TGTGCCAGCTCACCACCAGTACTCTTCTACGAGCAGTACTTC. It codes for CASSPPVLFYEQYF.

In its sample, this clone was seen many times. The genes are TRBV19 and TRBJ2-4; no definite D call. The CDR3 runs 11 residues. V was pared by 3 bases and J by 7 bases, with 4 bases between. Germline-derived CDR1 and CDR2 are LNHDA and SQIVND (reference sequence). CDR3 bases: TGTGCCAGTAGTATTGGGAACATTCAGTACTTC. It encodes CASSIGNIQYF. The variable domain in full, completed from reference TRBV19 and TRBJ2-4, reads DGGITQSPKYLFRKEGQNVTLSCEQNLNHDAMYWYRQDPGQGLRLIYYSQIVNDFQKGDIAEGYSVSREKKESFPLTVTSAQKNPTAFYLCASSIGNIQYFGAGTRLSVL.

In its sample, this clone was seen many times. The gene calls are TRBV20-1 and TRBJ2-1, with 8 bases identical to TRBD2. Germline V gives CDR1 DFQATT, CDR2 SNEGSKA (reference sequence). V shed 8 bases and J 10 bases; nucleotides not matched to a gene: 13. CDR3 size: 13 residues. The CDR3 nucleotides are TGCAGTCCGCGGACGGGAGGGCCATGGGAGCAGTTCTTC. Residues: CSPRTGGPWEQFF.

The rearrangement uses TRBV24-1 and TRBJ2-1; tentative D call: TRBD2 (5 bases). Per the germline V gene, CDR1 is KGHDR and CDR2 is SFDVKD. CDR3 length: 17 amino acids. Trimming left V 0 bases short and J 4 bases short, with 15 bases between. The CDR3 region is CATSDLGSGGPYNEQFF. The CDR3 coding sequence is TGTGCCACCAGTGATTTGGGCAGCGGTGGACCGTACAATGAGCAGTTCTTC.

Many counts were recorded for this clone. This chain uses TRBV4-1 with TRBJ2-5; 7 bases align to TRBD2. V lost 0 bases and J lost 4; bases outside the gene matches: 11. CDR3 length: 17 amino acids. CDR1 and CDR2 (germline): MGHRA, YSYEKL. The CDR3 here is CASSQDRQNWGGETQYF. CDR3 nucleotide sequence: TGCGCCAGCAGCCAAGATCGGCAAAACTGGGGGGGAGAGACCCAGTACTTC.

Regarding this clone: Just one base apart from a much larger clone, this may be a read error. The chain links TRBV25-1 to TRBJ2-5; 7 nucleotides align to TRBD1. CDR1 and CDR2 from the germline V gene are MGHDK and SYGVNS. This CDR3 has 10 amino acids. The CDR3 coding sequence is TGTGCCAGCGGCCTGGACAGGAGAGTCTTC. As protein: CASGLDRRVF.

This clone was detected many times. The chain has TRBV6-2 or TRBV6-3 and TRBJ2-6; unclear D gene. Trimming left V 0 bases short and J 4 bases short, with 7 bases between. This CDR3 contains 15 residues. Looked up from germline, CDR1 is MNHEY and CDR2 is SVGEGT. Written as DNA, the CDR3 is TGTGCCAGCAGTTACTCCCCCGAGGGGGCCAACGTCCTGACTTTC. It specifies CASSYSPEGANVLTF.